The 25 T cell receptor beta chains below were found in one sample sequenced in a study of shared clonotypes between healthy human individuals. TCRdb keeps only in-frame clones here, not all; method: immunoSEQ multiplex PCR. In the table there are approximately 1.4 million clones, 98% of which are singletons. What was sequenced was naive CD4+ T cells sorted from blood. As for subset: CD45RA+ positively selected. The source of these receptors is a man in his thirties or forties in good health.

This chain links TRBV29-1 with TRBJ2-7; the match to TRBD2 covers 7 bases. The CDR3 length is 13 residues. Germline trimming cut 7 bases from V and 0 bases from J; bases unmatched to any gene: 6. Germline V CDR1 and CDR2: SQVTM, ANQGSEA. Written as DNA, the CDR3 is TGCAGCGCTCGGGACTACTCCTCCTACGAGCAGTACTTC. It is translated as CSARDYSSYEQYF.

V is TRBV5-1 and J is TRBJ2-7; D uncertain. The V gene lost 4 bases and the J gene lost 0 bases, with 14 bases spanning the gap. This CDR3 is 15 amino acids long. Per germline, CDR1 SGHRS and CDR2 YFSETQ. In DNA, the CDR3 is TGCGCCAGCAGCCCGATTCCGGAAAGCTCCTACGAGCAGTACTTC. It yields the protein CASSPIPESSYEQYF. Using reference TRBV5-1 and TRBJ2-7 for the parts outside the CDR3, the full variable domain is KAGVTQTPRYLIKTRGQQVTLSCSPISGHRSVSWYQQTPGQGLQFLFEYFSETQRNKGNFPGRFSGRQFSNSRSEMNVSTLELGDSALYLCASSPIPESSYEQYFGPGTRLTVT.

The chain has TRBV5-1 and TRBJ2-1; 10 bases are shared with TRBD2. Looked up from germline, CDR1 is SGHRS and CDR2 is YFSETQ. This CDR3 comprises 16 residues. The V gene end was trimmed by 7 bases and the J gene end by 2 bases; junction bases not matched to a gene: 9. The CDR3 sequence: CASSTWTSGTYNEQFF. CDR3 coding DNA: TGCGCCAGCTCAACCTGGACTAGCGGAACCTACAATGAGCAGTTCTTC.

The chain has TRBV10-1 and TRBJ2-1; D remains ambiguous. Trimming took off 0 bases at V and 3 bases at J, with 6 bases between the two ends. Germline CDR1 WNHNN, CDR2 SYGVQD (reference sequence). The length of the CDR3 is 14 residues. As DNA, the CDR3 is TGCGCCAGCAGTGAGTCCCTGGTCTACAATGAGCAGTTCTTC. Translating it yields CASSESLVYNEQFF.

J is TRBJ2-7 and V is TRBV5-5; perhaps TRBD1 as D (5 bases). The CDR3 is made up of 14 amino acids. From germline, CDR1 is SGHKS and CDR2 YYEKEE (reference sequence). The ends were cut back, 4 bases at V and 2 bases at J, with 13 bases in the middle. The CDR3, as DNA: TGTGCCAGCAGCCGAACGACAGAACCCTACGAGCAGTACTTC. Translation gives CASSRTTEPYEQYF.

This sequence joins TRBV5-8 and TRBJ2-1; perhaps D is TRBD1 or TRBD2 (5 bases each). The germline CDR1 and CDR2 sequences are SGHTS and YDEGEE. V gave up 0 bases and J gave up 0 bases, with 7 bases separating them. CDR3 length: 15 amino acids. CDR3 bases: TGTGCCAGCAGCTTGGGGGGGAACTCCTACAATGAGCAGTTCTTC. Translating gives CASSLGGNSYNEQFF.

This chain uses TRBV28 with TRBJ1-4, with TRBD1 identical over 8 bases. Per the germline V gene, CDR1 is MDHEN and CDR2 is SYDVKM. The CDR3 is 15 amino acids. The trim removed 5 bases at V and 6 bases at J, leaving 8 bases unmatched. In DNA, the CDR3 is TGTGCCAGCAGTCCACCGACAGGGGTTTATGAAAAACTGTTTTTT. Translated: CASSPPTGVYEKLFF.

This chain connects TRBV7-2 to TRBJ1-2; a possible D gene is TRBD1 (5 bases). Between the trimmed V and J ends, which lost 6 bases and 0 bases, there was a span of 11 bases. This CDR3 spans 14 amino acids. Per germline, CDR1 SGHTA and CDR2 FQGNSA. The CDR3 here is CASSRDSANYGYTF. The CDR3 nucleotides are TGTGCCAGCAGTCGAGACAGCGCTAACTATGGCTACACCTTC.

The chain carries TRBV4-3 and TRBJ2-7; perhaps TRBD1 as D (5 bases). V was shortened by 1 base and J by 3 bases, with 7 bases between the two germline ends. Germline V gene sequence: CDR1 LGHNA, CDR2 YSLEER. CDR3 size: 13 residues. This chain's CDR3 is CASSQVQGYEQYF. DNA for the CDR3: TGCGCCAGCAGCCAAGTCCAGGGCTACGAGCAGTACTTC.

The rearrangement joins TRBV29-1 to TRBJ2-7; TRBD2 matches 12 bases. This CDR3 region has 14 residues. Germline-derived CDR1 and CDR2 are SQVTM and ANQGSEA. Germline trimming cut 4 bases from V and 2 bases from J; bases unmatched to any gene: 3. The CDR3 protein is CSVVRLAGAYEQYF. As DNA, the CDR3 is TGCAGCGTTGTAAGACTAGCGGGAGCCTACGAGCAGTACTTC.

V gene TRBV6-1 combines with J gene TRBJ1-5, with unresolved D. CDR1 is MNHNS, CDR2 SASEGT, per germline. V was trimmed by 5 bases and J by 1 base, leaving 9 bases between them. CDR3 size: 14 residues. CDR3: CASSQFWSNQPQHF. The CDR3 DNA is TGTGCCAGCAGTCAGTTTTGGAGCAATCAGCCCCAGCATTTT.

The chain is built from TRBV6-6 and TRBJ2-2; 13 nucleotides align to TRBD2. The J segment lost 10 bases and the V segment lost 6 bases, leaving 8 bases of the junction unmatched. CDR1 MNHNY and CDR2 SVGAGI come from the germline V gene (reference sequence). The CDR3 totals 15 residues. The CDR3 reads CASSVLAGGPVELFF. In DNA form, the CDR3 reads TGTGCCAGCAGCGTACTAGCGGGAGGGCCTGTGGAGCTGTTTTTT.

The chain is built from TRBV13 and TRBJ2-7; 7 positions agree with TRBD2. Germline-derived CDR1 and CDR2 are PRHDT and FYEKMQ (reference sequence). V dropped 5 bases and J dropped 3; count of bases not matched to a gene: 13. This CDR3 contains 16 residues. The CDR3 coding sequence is TGTGCCAGCAGCCTCCGGACGGGGGGAAGCATCTACGAGCAGTACTTC. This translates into CASSLRTGGSIYEQYF. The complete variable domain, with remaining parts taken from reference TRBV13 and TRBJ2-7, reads AAGVIQSPRHLIKEKRETATLKCYPIPRHDTVYWYQQGPGQDPQFLISFYEKMQSDKGSIPDRFSAQQFSDYHSELNMSSLELGDSALYFCASSLRTGGSIYEQYFGPGTRLTVT.

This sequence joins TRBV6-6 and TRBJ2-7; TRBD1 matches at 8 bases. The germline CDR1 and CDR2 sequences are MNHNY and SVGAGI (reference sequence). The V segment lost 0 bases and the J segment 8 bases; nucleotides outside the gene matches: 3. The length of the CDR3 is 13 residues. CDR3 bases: TGTGCCAGCAGTTACTCAACAGGGGGACAGCAGTACTTC. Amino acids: CASSYSTGGQQYF.

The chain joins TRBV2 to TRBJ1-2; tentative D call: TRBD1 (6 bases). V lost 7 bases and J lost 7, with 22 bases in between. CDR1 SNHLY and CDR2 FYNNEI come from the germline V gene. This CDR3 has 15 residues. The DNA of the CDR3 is TGTGCCAGCACCATAATGGGGGCCAGGGTCGGTGGCTACACCTTC. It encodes CASTIMGARVGGYTF.

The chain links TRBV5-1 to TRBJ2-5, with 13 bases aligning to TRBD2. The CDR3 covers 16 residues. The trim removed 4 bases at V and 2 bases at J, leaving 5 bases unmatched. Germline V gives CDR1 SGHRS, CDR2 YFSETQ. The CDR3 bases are TGCGCCAGCAGCAGGACTAGCGGGAGTATACAAGAGACCCAGTACTTC. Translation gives CASSRTSGSIQETQYF.

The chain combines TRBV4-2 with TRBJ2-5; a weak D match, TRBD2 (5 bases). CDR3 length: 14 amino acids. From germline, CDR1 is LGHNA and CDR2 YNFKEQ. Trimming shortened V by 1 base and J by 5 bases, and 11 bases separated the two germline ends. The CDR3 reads CASSQVLAEETQYF. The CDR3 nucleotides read TGTGCCAGCAGCCAAGTCCTAGCCGAGGAGACCCAGTACTTC.

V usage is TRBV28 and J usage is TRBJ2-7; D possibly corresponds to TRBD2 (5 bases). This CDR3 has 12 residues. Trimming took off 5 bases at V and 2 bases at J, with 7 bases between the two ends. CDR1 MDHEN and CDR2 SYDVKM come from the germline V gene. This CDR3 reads CASSAGTYEQYF. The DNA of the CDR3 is TGTGCCAGCAGTGCGGGTACCTACGAGCAGTACTTC.

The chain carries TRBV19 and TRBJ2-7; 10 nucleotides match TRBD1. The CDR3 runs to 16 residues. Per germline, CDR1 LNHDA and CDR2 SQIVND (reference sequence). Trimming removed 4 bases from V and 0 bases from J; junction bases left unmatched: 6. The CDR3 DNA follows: TGTGCCAGTAGTAGCGACAGGGGGCGCGTCTCCTACGAGCAGTACTTC. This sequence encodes CASSSDRGRVSYEQYF.

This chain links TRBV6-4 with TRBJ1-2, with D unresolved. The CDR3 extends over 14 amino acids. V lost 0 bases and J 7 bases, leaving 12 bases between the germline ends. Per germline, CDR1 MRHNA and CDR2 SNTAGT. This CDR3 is CASSDSGCMGGYTF. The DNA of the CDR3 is TGTGCCAGCAGTGACTCGGGGTGCATGGGTGGCTACACCTTC.

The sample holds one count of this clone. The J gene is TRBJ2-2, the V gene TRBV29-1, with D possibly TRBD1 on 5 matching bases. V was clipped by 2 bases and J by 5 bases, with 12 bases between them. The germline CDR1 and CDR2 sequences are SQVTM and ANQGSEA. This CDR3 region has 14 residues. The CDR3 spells CSVEQGLGTGELFF. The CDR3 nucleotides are TGCAGCGTTGAACAGGGTTTGGGGACCGGGGAGCTGTTTTTT.

The CDR3 sequence: CASSQRLAGRKIDNEQFF. The CDR3 nucleotides are TGTGCCAGCAGCCAACGACTAGCGGGAAGAAAAATTGACAATGAGCAGTTCTTC. The V and J genes are TRBV7-8 and TRBJ2-1; 11 nucleotides line up with TRBD2. The CDR3 consists of 18 residues. CDR1 and CDR2 (germline): SGHVS, FQNEAQ. J lost 5 bases, V lost 5 bases, and 14 bases had no gene match.

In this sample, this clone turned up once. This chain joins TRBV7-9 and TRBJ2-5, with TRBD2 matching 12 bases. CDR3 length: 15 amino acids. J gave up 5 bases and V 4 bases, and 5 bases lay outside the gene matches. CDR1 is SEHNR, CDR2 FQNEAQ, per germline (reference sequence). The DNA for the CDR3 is TGTGCCAGCAGCTATGGACTAGCGGGGCTCGAGACCCAGTACTTC. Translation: CASSYGLAGLETQYF.

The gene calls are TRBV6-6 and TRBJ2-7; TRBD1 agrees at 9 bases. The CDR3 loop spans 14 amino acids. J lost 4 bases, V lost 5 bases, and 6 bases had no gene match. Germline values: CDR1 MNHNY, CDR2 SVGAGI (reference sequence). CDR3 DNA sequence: TGTGCCAGCAGTAAGACAGGGGGTGGGTACGAGCAGTACTTC. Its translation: CASSKTGGGYEQYF.

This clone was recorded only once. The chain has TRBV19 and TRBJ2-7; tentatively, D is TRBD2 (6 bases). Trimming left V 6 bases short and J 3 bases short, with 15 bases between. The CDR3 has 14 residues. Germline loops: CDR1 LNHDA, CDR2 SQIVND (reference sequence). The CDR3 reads CASRIHGGDYEQYF. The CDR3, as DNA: TGTGCCAGTAGGATACACGGAGGGGACTACGAGCAGTACTTC.